This T cell receptor (beta chain) comes out of a study of blood T cells in healthy people across ages. Donation came from healthy Caucasian individuals in Russia who were aged about 6 to 100. Using a J-beta primer mix together with a sample-barcoded 5' primer, a second PCR was run for about 7 to 12 cycles. TCRdb redid the calling of the 5' RACE reads with MiXCR, one entry per CDR3 protein. The sample has just under 900,000 distinct CDR3 sequences, 25% to 30% seen once; the top ten hold roughly a sixth. This clonotype was recorded a few times. Deletions cut 0 bases from V and 5 bases from J, with 8 bases between. There are 13 residues in the CDR3. CDR1 SGDLS and CDR2 YYNGEE come from the germline V gene.

V and J are TRBV9 and TRBJ1-1, with unresolved D. Sequenced sample: blood. This clonotype originated in a woman older than 75 in good health. CDR3 coding DNA: TGTGCCAGCAGCGTAGAATCGGTTACTGAAGCTTTCTTT. Translating it yields CASSVESVTEAFF.